A single sample is the source of the 18 T cell receptor beta chains below, sequenced in a study of T cell clonotyping in hematopoietic cell transplantation. Clones were read by immunoSEQ multiplex PCR, and TCRdb kept only the in-frame ones, dropping some. The sample lists roughly 40,000 clones; 94% were seen once. The source material was peripheral blood mononuclear cells. The receptors come from a woman between 50 and 59 years old in good health. Some clones in this sample may be carry-over from other donors' samples.

The V gene is TRBV29-1, the J gene TRBJ1-5, with a possible D match to TRBD1 (6 bases). Trimming removed 6 bases at V and 6 bases at J, with 18 bases between. CDR3 length: 14 amino acids. Per germline, CDR1 SQVTM and CDR2 ANQGSEA. In nucleotides, the CDR3 is TGCAGCGTGGCTCCAGGGGATGCACGTCAGCCCCAGCATTTT. The encoded protein is CSVAPGDARQPQHF.

The chain joins TRBV6-1 to TRBJ2-3; the match to TRBD2 covers 7 bases. The trim removed 8 bases at V and 4 bases at J, leaving 9 bases unmatched. CDR3 size: 14 residues. Germline-derived CDR1 and CDR2 are MNHNS and SASEGT. The CDR3 protein is CASLAGGEADTQYF. The CDR3 DNA follows: TGTGCCAGCTTAGCGGGTGGGGAGGCAGATACGCAGTATTTT.

Only one count was recorded for this clone. The chain joins TRBV30 to TRBJ1-1, with 7 bases fitting TRBD1. Germline trimming cut 8 bases from V and 1 base from J; bases unmatched to any gene: 7. The CDR3 is 13 amino acids. From germline, CDR1 is GTSNPN and CDR2 SVGIG (reference sequence). The CDR3 nucleotides read TGTGCCAGGGGACAGCTCACGAACACTGAAGCTTTCTTT. Amino acids: CARGQLTNTEAFF. The complete variable domain, with remaining parts taken from reference TRBV30 and TRBJ1-1, reads SQTIHQWPATLVQPVGSPLSLECTVEGTSNPNLYWYRQAAGRGLQLLFYSVGIGQISSEVPQNLSASRPQDRQFILSSKKLLLSDSGFYLCARGQLTNTEAFFGQGTRLTVV.

This clone is a singleton in its sample. The rearrangement links TRBV11-3 to TRBJ2-2; possibly TRBD1 for D (5 bases). Germline CDR1 is SGHNT and CDR2 is YENEEA. This CDR3 comprises 15 residues. V shed 1 base and J shed 0 bases, with 6 bases lying between them. CDR3 in DNA: TGTGCCAGCAGCTTAGGACAGCCGAACACCGGGGAGCTGTTTTTT. This sequence encodes CASSLGQPNTGELFF. Combining the CDR3 with reference TRBV11-3 and TRBJ2-2 gives the whole variable domain EAGVVQSPRYKIIEKKQPVAFWCNPISGHNTLYWYLQNLGQGPELLIRYENEEAVDDSQLPKDRFSAERLKGVDSTLKIQPAELGDSAVYLCASSLGQPNTGELFFGEGSRLTVL.

V gene TRBV5-1 combines with J gene TRBJ2-7; the match to TRBD2 covers 9 bases. The CDR3 loop spans 14 amino acids. V was pared by 3 bases and J by 5 bases, with 6 bases of the junction left unmatched. Germline assignment: CDR1 SGHRS and CDR2 YFSETQ. CDR3 DNA sequence: TGCGCCAGCAGCTCGAATAGCGGGGGCCACGAGCAGTACTTC. It translates to CASSSNSGGHEQYF.

This rearrangement joins TRBV27 to TRBJ1-2; D is uncertain. The germline V gene encodes CDR1 MNHEY and CDR2 SMNVEV (reference sequence). The germline V and J ends were trimmed by 5 bases and 8 bases, with 15 bases remaining between them. This CDR3 contains 13 residues. CDR3 amino acids: CASSPRGGRGYTF. In nucleotides, the CDR3 is TGTGCCAGCAGTCCTCGGGGAGGTCGGGGCTACACCTTC.

This clone appeared a single time. The V and J genes are TRBV5-1 and TRBJ2-7; 10 bases agree with TRBD1. The CDR3 totals 14 residues. Germline V CDR1 and CDR2: SGHRS, YFSETQ. V was pared by 4 bases and J by 5 bases, with 6 bases of the junction left unmatched. CDR3 region: CASSPRDRGNEQYF. The DNA for the CDR3 is TGCGCCAGCAGCCCCCGGGACAGGGGTAACGAGCAGTACTTC.

The gene calls are TRBV7-2 and TRBJ2-7, with a possible D match to TRBD1 (6 bases). CDR1 and CDR2 (germline): SGHTA, FQGNSA. V was trimmed by 5 bases and J by 2 bases, leaving 10 bases between them. This CDR3 contains 13 residues. The CDR3 DNA sequence: TGTGCCAGCAGCCTAGACAGGACCTACGAGCAGTACTTC. It specifies CASSLDRTYEQYF.

V is TRBV5-4 and J is TRBJ2-7, with 15 bases identical to TRBD2. Unmatched junction bases numbered 15, after V lost 4 bases and J lost 7 bases. Germline V gene data show CDR1 as SGHNT and CDR2 as YYREEE (reference sequence). The CDR3 covers 18 residues. The CDR3 reads CASSPGTSGGRRLGEQYF. CDR3 DNA: TGTGCCAGCAGCCCTGGGACTAGCGGGGGGCGACGCCTAGGGGAGCAGTACTTC.

V gene TRBV19 combines with J gene TRBJ1-2; TRBD1 aligns across 8 bases. CDR1 is LNHDA and CDR2 is SQIVND in the germline V gene (reference sequence). This CDR3 region has 15 residues. V lost 6 bases, J lost 0 bases, and 6 bases stayed unmatched. This chain's CDR3 is CASSADRDTNYGYTF. CDR3 in DNA: TGTGCCAGTAGCGCGGACAGGGATACTAACTATGGCTACACCTTC.

V gene TRBV28 combines with J gene TRBJ2-3; TRBD2 is a possible D gene (6 bases). V dropped 8 bases and J dropped 0 bases, with 12 bases sitting between them. Germline lookup yields CDR1 MDHEN and CDR2 SYDVKM. This CDR3 contains 14 residues. The CDR3 spells CASGPGTSTDTQYF. CDR3 bases: TGTGCCAGCGGGCCGGGGACTAGCACAGATACGCAGTATTTT.

A word on this clone: At one end, the junction sequence differs from germline, possibly due to a read error. The CDR3 is CAWSRERGVVF. The CDR3 nucleotides are TGTGCCTGGAGTCGAGAGAGGGGGGTGGTCTTT. The V gene is TRBV30, the J gene TRBJ1-1, with D maybe TRBD1 (6 bases). Germline V CDR1 and CDR2: GTSNPN, SVGIG (reference sequence). The CDR3 contains 11 residues.

Here the CDR3 reads CASSTRGEVYGYTF. CDR3 sequence (DNA): TGTGCCAGCAGCACCAGGGGTGAGGTCTATGGCTACACCTTC. This chain joins TRBV28 and TRBJ1-2; D might be TRBD1 (6 bases). Germline loops: CDR1 MDHEN, CDR2 SYDVKM. The CDR3 runs to 14 residues. Trimming shortened V by 6 bases and J by 4 bases, and 15 bases separated the two germline ends.

The chain uses TRBV29-1 and TRBJ1-1; D is uncertain. CDR1 and CDR2 from the germline V gene are SQVTM and ANQGSEA. Trimming shortened V by 4 bases and J by 5 bases, and 23 bases separated the two germline ends. The CDR3 is 16 residues long. The CDR3 region is CSVAYVEEQGGTEAFF. The CDR3, as DNA: TGCAGCGTTGCATACGTGGAGGAGCAAGGCGGTACTGAAGCTTTCTTT.

This chain connects TRBV9 to TRBJ1-1; no reliable D call. Germline CDR1 reads SGDLS; CDR2 reads YYNGEE. V lost 0 bases and J 4 bases, leaving 10 bases between the germline ends. The CDR3 runs to 14 residues. Here the CDR3 DNA reads TGTGCCAGCAGCGTAGAAGGGATGGGCACTGAAGCTTTCTTT. This sequence encodes CASSVEGMGTEAFF.

The chain carries TRBV5-1 and TRBJ1-4, with TRBD1 matching over 8 bases. Germline V gene lookup returns CDR1 SGHRS and CDR2 YFSETQ. Trimming cost V 1 base and J 7 bases; bases outside gene matches: 9. This CDR3 has 16 residues. The CDR3 spells CASSLYSGGVGEKLFF. CDR3 bases: TGCGCCAGCAGCTTGTATTCAGGGGGCGTCGGTGAAAAACTGTTTTTT. The full variable domain, with the rest looked up from reference TRBV5-1 and TRBJ1-4, is KAGVTQTPRYLIKTRGQQVTLSCSPISGHRSVSWYQQTPGQGLQFLFEYFSETQRNKGNFPGRFSGRQFSNSRSEMNVSTLELGDSALYLCASSLYSGGVGEKLFFGSGTQLSVL.

V and J are TRBV21-1 and TRBJ2-7; the DNA was not used to check the table's D call, TRBD1. TRBV21-1 is reported as a pseudogene. CDR3 length: 14 residues. CDR3 loop: CASSKAPRDYEQYF. CDR3 nucleotides: TGTGCCAGCAGCAAAGCCCCCAGGGACTACGAGCAGTACTTC.

The V gene is TRBV7-2, the J gene TRBJ1-4; TRBD1 is a possible D gene (5 bases). Germline CDR1 is SGHTA and CDR2 is FQGNSA. The V gene lost 1 base and the J gene lost 5 bases, with 11 bases spanning the gap. CDR3 size: 15 residues. The CDR3 here is CASSLVGDDNEKLFF. The CDR3 DNA is TGTGCCAGCAGCTTAGTTGGGGACGACAATGAAAAACTGTTTTTT.